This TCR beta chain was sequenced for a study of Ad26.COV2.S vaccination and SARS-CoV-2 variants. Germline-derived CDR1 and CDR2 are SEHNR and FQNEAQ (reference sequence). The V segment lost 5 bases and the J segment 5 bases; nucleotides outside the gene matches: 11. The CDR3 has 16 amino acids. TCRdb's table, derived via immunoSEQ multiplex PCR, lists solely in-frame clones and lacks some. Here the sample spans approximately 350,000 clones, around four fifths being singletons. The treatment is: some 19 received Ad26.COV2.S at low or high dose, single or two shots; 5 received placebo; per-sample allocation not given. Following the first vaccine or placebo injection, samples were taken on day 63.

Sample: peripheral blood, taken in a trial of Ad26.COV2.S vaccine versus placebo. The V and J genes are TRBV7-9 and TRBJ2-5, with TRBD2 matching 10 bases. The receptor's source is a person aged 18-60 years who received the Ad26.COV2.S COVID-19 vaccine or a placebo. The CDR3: CASSPRQGTSAETQYF. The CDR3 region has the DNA TGTGCCAGCAGCCCGCGCCAAGGGACTAGCGCCGAGACCCAGTACTTC.